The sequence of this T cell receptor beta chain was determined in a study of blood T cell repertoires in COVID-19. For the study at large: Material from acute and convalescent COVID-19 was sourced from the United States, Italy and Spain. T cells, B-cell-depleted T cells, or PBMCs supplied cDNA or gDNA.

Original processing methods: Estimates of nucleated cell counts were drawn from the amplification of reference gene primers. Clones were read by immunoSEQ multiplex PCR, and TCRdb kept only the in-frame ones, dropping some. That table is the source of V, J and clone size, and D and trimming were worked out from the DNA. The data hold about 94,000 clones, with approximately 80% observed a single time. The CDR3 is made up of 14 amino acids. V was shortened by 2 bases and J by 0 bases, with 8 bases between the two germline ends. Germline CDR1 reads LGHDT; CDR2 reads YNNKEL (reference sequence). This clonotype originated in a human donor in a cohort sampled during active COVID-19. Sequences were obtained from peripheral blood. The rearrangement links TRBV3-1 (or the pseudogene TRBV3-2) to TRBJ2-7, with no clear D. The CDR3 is CASSQFTDSYEQYF. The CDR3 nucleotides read TGTGCCAGCAGCCAATTTACAGACTCCTACGAGCAGTACTTC.